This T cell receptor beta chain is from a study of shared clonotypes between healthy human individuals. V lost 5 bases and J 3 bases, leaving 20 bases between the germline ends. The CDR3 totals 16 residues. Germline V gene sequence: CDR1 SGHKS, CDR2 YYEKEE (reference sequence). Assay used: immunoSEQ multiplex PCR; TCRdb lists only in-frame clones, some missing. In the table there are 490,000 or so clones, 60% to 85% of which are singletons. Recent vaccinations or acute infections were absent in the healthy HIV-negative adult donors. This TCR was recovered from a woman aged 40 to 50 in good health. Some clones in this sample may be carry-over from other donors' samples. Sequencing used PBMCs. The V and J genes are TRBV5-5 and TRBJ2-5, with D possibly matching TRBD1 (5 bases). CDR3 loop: CASRGLFRALEETQYF. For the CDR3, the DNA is TGTGCCAGCAGGGGCTTGTTCAGGGCCCTAGAAGAGACCCAGTACTTC.